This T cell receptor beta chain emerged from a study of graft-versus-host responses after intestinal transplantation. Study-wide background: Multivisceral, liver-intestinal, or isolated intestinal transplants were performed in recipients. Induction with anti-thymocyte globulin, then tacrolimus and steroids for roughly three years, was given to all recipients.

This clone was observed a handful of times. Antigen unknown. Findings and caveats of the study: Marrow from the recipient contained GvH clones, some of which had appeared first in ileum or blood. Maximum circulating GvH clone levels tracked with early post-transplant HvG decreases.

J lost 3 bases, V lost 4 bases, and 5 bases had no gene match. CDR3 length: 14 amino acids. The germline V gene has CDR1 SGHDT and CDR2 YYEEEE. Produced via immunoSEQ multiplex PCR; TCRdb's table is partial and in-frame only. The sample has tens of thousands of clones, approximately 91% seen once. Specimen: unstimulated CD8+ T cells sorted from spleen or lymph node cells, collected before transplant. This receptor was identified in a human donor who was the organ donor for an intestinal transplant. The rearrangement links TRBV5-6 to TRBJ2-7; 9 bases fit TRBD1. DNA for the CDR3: TGTGCCAGCAGCCCCGGACAGGGGTTCTACGAGCAGTACTTC. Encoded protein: CASSPGQGFYEQYF. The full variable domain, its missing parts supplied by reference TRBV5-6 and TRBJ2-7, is DAGVTQSPTHLIKTRGQQVTLRCSPKSGHDTVSWYQQALGQGPQFIFQYYEEEERQRGNFPDRFSGHQFPNYSSELNVNALLLGDSALYLCASSPGQGFYEQYFGPGTRLTVT.